These 16 T cell receptor beta chains were sequenced from one sample in a study of blood T cells in healthy people across ages. Primers used in a second PCR of about 6 to 11 cycles were a sample-barcoded 5' primer and a J-beta primer mix. TCRdb re-called the 5' RACE reads with MiXCR, one entry per CDR3 protein. The repertoire holds roughly 640,000 distinct CDR3 sequences, with approximately 30% as singletons. The specimen was blood. These receptors came from a woman aged 80 or over in good health.

This clonotype was counted ten times or more. The chain couples TRBV12-3 or TRBV12-4 to TRBJ1-2; D might be TRBD1 (5 bases). Trimming took 4 bases from V and 1 from J, leaving 10 bases between them. This CDR3 comprises 14 residues. CDR3 nucleotides: TGTGCCAGCAGTTGGGGACGGGTTAACTATGGCTACACCTTC. Protein product: CASSWGRVNYGYTF.

Concerning this clonotype itself: Compared with germline, one end of the junction differs, possibly owing to a read error. The rearrangement links TRBV7-3 to TRBJ2-4; TRBD1 matches at 8 bases. Near its end, the DNA agrees better with TRBJ2-7, so the J call may be wrong. The CDR3 sequence is 13 residues long. In germline, CDR1 is SGHTA, CDR2 FQGTGA. Written as DNA, the CDR3 is TGTACCAGCAGCCTTCTTACAGGGGGCGAGCAGTACTTC. This gives the protein CTSSLLTGGEQYF.

This sequence joins TRBV6-6 and TRBJ1-2, with 8 bases identical to TRBD1. The V gene end was trimmed by 2 bases and the J gene end by 3 bases; junction bases not matched to a gene: 2. Germline V gene data show CDR1 as MNHNY and CDR2 as SVGAGI (reference sequence). This CDR3 has 14 amino acids. CDR3 DNA sequence: TGTGCCAGCAGTTACGAGGGACAGGACTATGGCTACACCTTC. This translates into CASSYEGQDYGYTF.

Turning to this clonotype: At one of its ends the junction is not consistent with the germline gene, which may arise from a read error. The genes are TRBV6-1 and TRBJ2-2; the D gene is possibly TRBD1 (7 bases). This CDR3 comprises 14 residues. CDR1 and CDR2 (germline): MNHNS, SASEGT. In nucleotides, the CDR3 is TGTGCCAGCAGAGCAGGGGGGAACGCCGGGGAGCTGTTTTTT. It encodes CASRAGGNAGELFF.

V usage is TRBV7-3 and J usage is TRBJ2-3; the match to TRBD2 covers 8 bases. The CDR3 is 17 amino acids. Germline values: CDR1 SGHTA, CDR2 FQGTGA. The V gene end was trimmed by 2 bases and the J gene end by 0 bases; junction bases not matched to a gene: 7. The DNA of the CDR3 is TGTGCCAGCAGCTTATCCCCGCGCGGGGGGAGCACAGATACGCAGTATTTT. Amino acids: CASSLSPRGGSTDTQYF.

This clonotype has just one count. The junction departs from germline at one end; a sequencing error may be responsible. This rearrangement joins TRBV19 to TRBJ1-2; the D is unclear. Per the germline V gene, CDR1 is LNHDA and CDR2 is SQIVND (reference sequence). There are 13 residues in the CDR3. The CDR3 DNA is TGTGCCAGTAGTATAGATTCGGGCTATGGCCACACCTTC. Translation: CASSIDSGYGHTF.

CDR3 sequence reads: CASSLPGESEAFF. The CDR3 DNA reads as TGTGCCAGCAGCTTACCAGGGGAGTCTGAAGCTTTCTTT. The chain has TRBV5-6 and TRBJ1-1; D is possibly TRBD1 (6 bases). Trimming cost V 2 bases and J 6 bases, with 11 bases left between them. The CDR3 length is 13 residues. Germline values: CDR1 SGHDT, CDR2 YYEEEE.

Comment on this clonotype: The junction departs from germline at one end; a sequencing error may be responsible. The rearrangement uses TRBV9 and TRBJ1-1; D not certain. This CDR3 contains 13 residues. Per the germline V gene, CDR1 is SGDLS and CDR2 is YYNGEE. In DNA form, the CDR3 reads TGTGCCAGCGGCGTAGCGGGGTCTATTGAAGCTTTCTTT. This sequence encodes CASGVAGSIEAFF.

To note about this clonotype: A much larger clone lies one base from this, so it may be a read error. The chain is built from TRBV20-1 and TRBJ2-1; 7 positions match TRBD1. The J call is in doubt because the DNA end fits TRBJ2-7 better. Germline V lookup: CDR1 DFQATT, CDR2 SNEGSKA (reference sequence). This CDR3 is built from 17 residues. The CDR3 DNA is TGCAGTGCCCCGTCCCCACAGGGGCTGAGCTCCTACAATGAGCAGTACTTC. Its translation: CSAPSPQGLSSYNEQYF.

The chain employs TRBV7-2 and TRBJ2-1; D is possibly TRBD2 (6 bases). The CDR3 extends over 12 amino acids. V dropped 0 bases and J dropped 14 bases, with 11 bases sitting between them. Per the germline V gene, CDR1 is SGHTA and CDR2 is FQGNSA. DNA of the CDR3: TGTGCCAGCAGCTTAGCGAGCGGGTTGAAGTTCTTC. It is translated as CASSLASGLKFF.

This clonotype was found many times. The V call is TRBV20-1, the J call TRBJ2-3; TRBD2 matches at 10 bases. The ends lost 1 base at V and 8 bases at J; junction bases unmatched: 6. From germline, CDR1 is DFQATT and CDR2 SNEGSKA (reference sequence). The CDR3 spans 14 residues. CDR3 coding DNA: TGCAGTGCTAGAGGGGGTCTAGCGGGGGTTACGCAGTATTTT. Translated, it gives CSARGGLAGVTQYF.

The table lists this clonotype with many counts. The chain links TRBV5-1 to TRBJ2-7, with TRBD1 matching 7 bases. Germline-derived CDR1 and CDR2 are SGHRS and YFSETQ. V dropped 3 bases and J dropped 2; count of bases not matched to a gene: 5. The CDR3 sequence is 14 residues long. CDR3 nucleotide sequence: TGCGCCAGCAGCTCGGACAGGATAGCCTACGAGCAGTACTTC. It yields the protein CASSSDRIAYEQYF.

V usage is TRBV5-1 and J usage is TRBJ1-2, with D perhaps matching TRBD1 (5 bases). Germline V gives CDR1 SGHRS, CDR2 YFSETQ. Trimming cost V 3 bases and J 1 base, with 16 bases left between them. The CDR3 runs to 16 residues. The CDR3 reads CASSSGDGVSNYGYTF. The CDR3 coding sequence is TGCGCCAGCAGCTCGGGGGACGGAGTCAGTAACTATGGCTACACCTTC.

This clonotype was recorded only once. At one of its ends the junction is not consistent with the germline gene, which may arise from a read error. The gene calls are TRBV11-2 and TRBJ2-1; 7 bases fit TRBD2. The CDR3 is 15 residues long. Germline V CDR1 and CDR2: SGHAT, FQNNGV. In nucleotides, the CDR3 is TGTGCCAGCAGTCTAGCGGCCAGCTCCCACAATGAGCAGTTCTTC. Translated: CASSLAASSHNEQFF.

This chain links TRBV5-1 with TRBJ1-1; D perhaps matches TRBD1 (6 bases). V shed 4 bases and J shed 1 base, with 17 bases lying between them. From germline, CDR1 is SGHRS and CDR2 YFSETQ. The length of the CDR3 is 16 residues. CDR3 protein: CASSPGQTLTNTEAFF. The CDR3 DNA reads TGCGCCAGCAGCCCCGGACAGACGCTGACGAACACTGAAGCTTTCTTT.

CDR3 residues: CASKDDIYEGQYF. The CDR3 DNA reads TGTGCCAGCAAGGACGATATCTACGAGGGGCAGTACTTC. The V gene is TRBV6-6, the J gene TRBJ2-7, with D possibly being TRBD2 (5 bases). V lost 7 bases to trimming and J lost 9 bases, with 19 bases between them. The CDR3 length is 13 residues. CDR1 and CDR2 from the germline V gene are MNHNY and SVGAGI (reference sequence).